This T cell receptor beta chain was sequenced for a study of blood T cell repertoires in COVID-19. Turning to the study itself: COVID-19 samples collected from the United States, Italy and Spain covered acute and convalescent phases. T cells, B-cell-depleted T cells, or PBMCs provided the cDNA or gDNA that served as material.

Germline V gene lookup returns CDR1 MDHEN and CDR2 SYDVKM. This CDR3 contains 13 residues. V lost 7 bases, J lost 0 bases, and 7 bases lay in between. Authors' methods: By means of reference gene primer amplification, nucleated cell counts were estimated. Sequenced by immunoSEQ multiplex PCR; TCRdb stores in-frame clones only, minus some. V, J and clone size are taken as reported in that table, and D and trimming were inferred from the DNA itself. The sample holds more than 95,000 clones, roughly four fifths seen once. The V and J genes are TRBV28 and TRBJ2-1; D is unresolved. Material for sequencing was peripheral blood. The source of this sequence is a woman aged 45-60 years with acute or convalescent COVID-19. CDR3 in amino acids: CASNFGSYNEQFF. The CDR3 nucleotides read TGTGCCAGCAACTTCGGCTCCTACAATGAGCAGTTCTTC.